The sample holds one count of the clone carrying this TCR beta chain. Its antigen is currently unknown. For each subset, genomic DNA was distributed in equal portions over several immunoSEQ plates. Using immunoSEQ multiplex PCR, the repertoire was profiled, and TCRdb retains in-frame clones only, with some absent. In the table there are roughly 1.4 million clones, about 98.5% of which are singletons. The donors were adults (healthy and HIV-negative) with no recent acute infections or vaccinations. Subsets obtained from CD4+ cells comprised CD45RA+ naive and CD45RA-negative memory cells. The data belong to a study of shared clonotypes between healthy human individuals. The CDR3 has 13 residues. Per germline, CDR1 SNHLY and CDR2 FYNNEI. V gave up 7 bases and J gave up 5 bases, with 15 bases separating them. Findings of the study overall: Rarefaction demonstrated incomplete sorted-subset sequencing despite large depth.

Sequenced material: naive CD4+ T cells sorted from blood. The subset denotes: CD45RA+ positively selected. The chain employs TRBV2 and TRBJ2-7; TRBD1 might be the D (5 bases). This clonotype originated in a man between 25 and 39 years old in good health. CDR3 region: CASNWGQVNEQYF. As DNA, the CDR3 is TGTGCCAGCAACTGGGGCCAGGTAAACGAGCAGTACTTC.